A selection of T cell receptor beta chains follows, all from one sample in a study of blood T cell repertoires in COVID-19. The assay was immunoSEQ multiplex PCR, and TCRdb's table has in-frame clones only and misses some. Found here are 68,000 or so clones, 85% to 90% of them singletons; the top ten hold roughly 2.8%. The sample was peripheral blood. These receptors all come from a man in his forties or fifties with acute or convalescent COVID-19. Each CDR3 is given with its conserved first and last residue. D genes are given only for firm matches. Expanded clones are given a class, and other clones once, few, many or no size at all.

TRBV18	-	TRBJ1-3	-	TGTGCCAGCTCCCCGACAGAGAATGGAAACACCATATATTTT	CASSPTENGNTIYF
TRBV7-9	TRBD1	TRBJ1-6	-	TGTGCCAGCAGCGCGGGACAGGGGTTTTACAATTCACCCCTCCACTTT	CASSAGQGFYNSPLHF
TRBV11-2	TRBD2	TRBJ2-1	-	TGTGCCAGCAGCACTAGCGGGAGTCGGGGTGAGCAGTTCTTC	CASSTSGSRGEQFF
TRBV6-5	-	TRBJ2-7	few	TGTGCCAGCAGTTACTCGATTTTCCCGGGGATATACGAGCAGTACTTC	CASSYSIFPGIYEQYF
TRBV5-1	-	TRBJ1-1	-	TGCGCCAGCAGCTATCGGACAAAGAACACTGAAGCTTTCTTT	CASSYRTKNTEAFF
TRBV5-3	TRBD1	TRBJ1-1	-	TGTGCCAGAAGCTTTTGTCCGGACAGGGTGAACACTGAAGCTTTCTTT	CARSFCPDRVNTEAFF
TRBV20-1	-	TRBJ1-2	-	TGCAGTGCTAGTCAGGGTTCTGGCGGCTACACCTTC	CSASQGSGGYTF
TRBV11-2	-	TRBJ2-2	many	TGTGCCAGCAGCTTTGCCGACGGAGCCGGGGAGCTGTTTTTT	CASSFADGAGELFF
TRBV7-2	-	TRBJ2-7	-	TGTGCCAGCAGCTTCGACAGGTTGTACGAGCAGTACTTC	CASSFDRLYEQYF
TRBV7-9	TRBD1	TRBJ2-3	-	TGTGCCAGCAGGAACAGGGGGTGGGTTACAGATACGCAGTATTTT	CASRNRGWVTDTQYF
TRBV4-3	-	TRBJ1-1	-	TGCGCCAGCAGCCAAGATCTGTTGGTAGCGAGCACTGAAGCTTTCTTT	CASSQDLLVASTEAFF
TRBV30	TRBD2	TRBJ2-1	-	TGTGCCTGGAGGGTTAGGACTAGCGGGAACTACAATGAGCAGTTCTTC	CAWRVRTSGNYNEQFF
TRBV27	-	TRBJ1-2	-	TGTGCCAGCAGTCACCAGGGAGGGGGTGGCTACACCTTC	CASSHQGGGGYTF
TRBV15	-	TRBJ1-4	-	TGTGCCACCAGCCTAAGGGGTACTCGTGTTGAAAAACTGTTTTTT	CATSLRGTRVEKLFF
TRBV5-4	-	TRBJ1-5	-	TGTGCCAGCAGCTTCGGAGGGACCAGTCAGCCCCAGCATTTT	CASSFGGTSQPQHF
TRBV19	-	TRBJ2-2	-	TGTGCCAGTAGAACAAGTACAGAAACCTATTACAGGGCCGGGGAGCTGTTTTTT	CASRTSTETYYRAGELFF
TRBV2	TRBD1	TRBJ1-2	-	TGTGCCAGCACGAGGGGACAGGGGGATGGCTATGGCTACACCTTC	CASTRGQGDGYGYTF
TRBV6-5	-	TRBJ2-3	-	TGTGCCAGCAGTTACGGTGACTCGGGAGATACGCAGTATTTT	CASSYGDSGDTQYF
TRBV30	TRBD2	TRBJ2-3	-	TGTGCCTGGGCTAGCGGGGGGACAGATACGCAGTATTTT	CAWASGGTDTQYF
TRBV29-1	-	TRBJ2-1	-	TGCAGCGTAGCCTCCTTGGGGGCGGCCCCTGCCACTGAGCAGTTCTTC	CSVASLGAAPATEQFF
TRBV9	TRBD2	TRBJ2-7	-	TGTGCCAGCAGGAACTCACCGGGACTAGCGGGACGACCCTACGAGCAGTACTTC	CASRNSPGLAGRPYEQYF
TRBV7-2	TRBD2	TRBJ2-7	-	TGTGCCAGCAGCGGTTCTAGCGGGGCTGCCTACGAGCAGTACTTC	CASSGSSGAAYEQYF
TRBV18	TRBD2	TRBJ2-1	few	TGTGCCAGCTCCCCACGGGCCCTAGCGGGAGGAAATGAGCAGTTCTTC	CASSPRALAGGNEQFF
TRBV6-1	-	TRBJ1-5	once	TGTGCCAGCAGTGAGTACAGGTCGAGGAACAATCAGCCCCAGCATTTT	CASSEYRSRNNQPQHF
TRBV6-5	-	TRBJ1-1	-	TGTGCCAGCATTTCGAATAGAAAAGCTTTCTTT	CASISNRKAFF
TRBV3-1/TRBV3-2	-	TRBJ1-2	-	TGTGCCAGCAGCCATCCAGTAGCTTATGGCTACACCTTC	CASSHPVAYGYTF
TRBV28	TRBD1	TRBJ2-1	-	TGTGCCAGCAGTTTCGAGGACAGGGGGCCAGGGGAGCAGTTCTTC	CASSFEDRGPGEQFF
TRBV4-3	TRBD2	TRBJ2-1	-	TGCGCCAGCAGCCAAGATCCATTCTTAGCGGGGACAAACAATGAGCAGTTCTTC	CASSQDPFLAGTNNEQFF
TRBV18	-	TRBJ1-5	-	TGTGCCAGCTCACTTCAGGGAACGAGCAATCAGCCCCAGCATTTT	CASSLQGTSNQPQHF
TRBV11-2	TRBD2	TRBJ2-5	-	TGTGCCAGCAGCTTACTAGCGGGAGGGCCCGAGACCCAGTACTTC	CASSLLAGGPETQYF
TRBV6-2/TRBV6-3	-	TRBJ1-1	-	TGTGCCAGCAGTTACTCCGGGACACTAGCTGAAGCTTTCTTT	CASSYSGTLAEAFF
TRBV2	-	TRBJ2-2	-	TGTGCCAGCAGTGGCCAGTCAGGCTACACCGGGGAGCTGTTTTTT	CASSGQSGYTGELFF
TRBV7-9	TRBD1	TRBJ1-1	once	TGTGCCAGCAGCCTCCGGACAGGGCAGAACACTGAAGCTTTCTTT	CASSLRTGQNTEAFF
TRBV25-1	-	TRBJ2-1	-	TGTGCCAGCAGCCCCGGGACAGAGCAGTTCTTC	CASSPGTEQFF
TRBV5-6	TRBD2	TRBJ2-5	-	TGTGCCAGCAGAAGGACTAGCACAGAGACCCAGTACTTC	CASRRTSTETQYF
TRBV7-3	TRBD2	TRBJ2-1	-	TGTGCCAGCAGCTTAATAGCGGGAGGGTTCGATGAGCAGTTCTTC	CASSLIAGGFDEQFF
TRBV2	-	TRBJ1-3	-	TGTGCCAGCAGCGAGACAGCATCGAGCTCTGGAAACACCATATATTTT	CASSETASSSGNTIYF
TRBV28	-	TRBJ2-5	-	TGTGCCAGCAGTTTAGGGGGGTCGGGTTCCCAAGAGACCCAGTACTTC	CASSLGGSGSQETQYF
TRBV5-5	TRBD2	TRBJ2-5	-	TGTGCCAGCAGCACTCTCCCGGGGACTAGCGGACAAGAGACCCAGTACTTC	CASSTLPGTSGQETQYF
TRBV27	-	TRBJ2-1	-	TGTGCCAGCAGTTTACGGGAACCGCGGCTCAGCCATGAGCAGTTCTTC	CASSLREPRLSHEQFF
TRBV5-1	-	TRBJ1-4	-	TGCGCCAGCAGCTTGTCCCGGGACATCCCGTCCGGCCTTACAACTAATGAAAAACTGTTTTTT	CASSLSRDIPSGLTTNEKLFF
TRBV28	TRBD1	TRBJ2-7	once	TGTGCCAGCAGACATCCCGGGACAGGGTATGATTACGAGCAGTACTTC	CASRHPGTGYDYEQYF
TRBV28	-	TRBJ1-3	-	TGTGCCAGCAGTCCCCCACTGGTCTCTGGAAACACCATATATTTT	CASSPPLVSGNTIYF
TRBV6-2/TRBV6-3	-	TRBJ2-5	-	TGTGCCAGCAGTTACGGAGGGGGCGTGGAGACCCAGTACTTC	CASSYGGGVETQYF
TRBV6-5	-	TRBJ1-2	-	TGTGCCAGCAGTTACAGGATGGGGCGGCAGGCGATCTACACCTTC	CASSYRMGRQAIYTF